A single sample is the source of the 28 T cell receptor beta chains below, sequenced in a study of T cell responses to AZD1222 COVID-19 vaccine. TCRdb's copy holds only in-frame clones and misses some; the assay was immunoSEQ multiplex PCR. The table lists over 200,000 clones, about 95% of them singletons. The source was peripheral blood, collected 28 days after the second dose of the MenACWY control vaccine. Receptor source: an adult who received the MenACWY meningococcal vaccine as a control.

The CDR3 reads CASGAEGQAFRELFF. CDR3 DNA sequence: TGTGCCAGCGGTGCCGAGGGCCAAGCCTTCAGGGAGCTGTTTTTT. The rearrangement uses TRBV27 and TRBJ2-2, with D possibly being TRBD2 (5 bases). Trimming left V 8 bases short and J 9 bases short, with 22 bases between. The CDR3 loop spans 15 amino acids. CDR1 and CDR2 (germline): MNHEY, SMNVEV (reference sequence).

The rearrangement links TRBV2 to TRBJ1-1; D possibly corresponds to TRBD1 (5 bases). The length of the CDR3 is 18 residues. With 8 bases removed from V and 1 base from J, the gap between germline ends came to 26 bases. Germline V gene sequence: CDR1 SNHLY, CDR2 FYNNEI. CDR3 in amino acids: CASPVVEGTGIGNTEAFF. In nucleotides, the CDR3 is TGTGCCAGCCCGGTGGTGGAGGGTACAGGTATAGGGAACACTGAAGCTTTCTTT.

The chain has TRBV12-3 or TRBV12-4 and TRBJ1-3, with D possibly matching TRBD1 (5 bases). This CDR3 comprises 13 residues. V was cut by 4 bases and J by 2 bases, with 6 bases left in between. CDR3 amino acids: CASSSGTGNTIYF. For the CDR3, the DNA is TGTGCCAGCAGTTCAGGGACTGGAAACACCATATATTTT.

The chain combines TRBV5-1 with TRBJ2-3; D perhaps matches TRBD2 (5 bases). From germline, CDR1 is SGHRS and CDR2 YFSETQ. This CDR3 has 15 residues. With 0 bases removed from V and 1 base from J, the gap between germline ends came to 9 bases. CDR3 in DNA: TGCGCCAGCAGCTTGGGGCTAGCAGGCACAGATACGCAGTATTTT. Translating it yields CASSLGLAGTDTQYF.

The CDR3, as DNA: TGTGCCAGCAGCGTAGGGGGGCTAGCGGTCGCCAATGAGCAGTTCTTC. This sequence encodes CASSVGGLAVANEQFF. The chain joins TRBV9 to TRBJ2-1; D is possibly TRBD2 (7 bases). Deletions cut 0 bases from V and 6 bases from J, with 16 bases between. This CDR3 is built from 16 residues. Per germline, CDR1 SGDLS and CDR2 YYNGEE.

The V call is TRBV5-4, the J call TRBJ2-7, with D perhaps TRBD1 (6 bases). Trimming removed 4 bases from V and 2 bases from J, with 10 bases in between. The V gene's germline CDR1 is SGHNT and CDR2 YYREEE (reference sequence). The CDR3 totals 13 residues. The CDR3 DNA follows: TGTGCCAGCAGCCTCCAGGGGCCCTACGAGCAGTACTTC. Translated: CASSLQGPYEQYF.

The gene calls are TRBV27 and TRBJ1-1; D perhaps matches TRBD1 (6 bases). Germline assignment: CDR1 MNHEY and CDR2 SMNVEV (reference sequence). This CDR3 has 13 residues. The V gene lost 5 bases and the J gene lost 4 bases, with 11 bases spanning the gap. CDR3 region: CASSQGGGTEAFF. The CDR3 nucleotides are TGTGCCAGCAGTCAGGGAGGGGGCACTGAAGCTTTCTTT.

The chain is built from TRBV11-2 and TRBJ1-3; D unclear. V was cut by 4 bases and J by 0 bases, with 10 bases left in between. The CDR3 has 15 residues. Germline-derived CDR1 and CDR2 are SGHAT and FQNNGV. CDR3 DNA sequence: TGTGCCAGCAGCTCCTCCCCGACCTCTGGAAACACCATATATTTT. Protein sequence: CASSSSPTSGNTIYF.

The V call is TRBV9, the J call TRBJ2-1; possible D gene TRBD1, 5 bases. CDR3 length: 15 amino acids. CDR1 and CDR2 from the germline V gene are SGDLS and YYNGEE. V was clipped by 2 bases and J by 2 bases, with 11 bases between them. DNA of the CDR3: TGTGCCAGCAGCGTTCGCAGGGTCCCCTACAATGAGCAGTTCTTC. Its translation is CASSVRRVPYNEQFF.

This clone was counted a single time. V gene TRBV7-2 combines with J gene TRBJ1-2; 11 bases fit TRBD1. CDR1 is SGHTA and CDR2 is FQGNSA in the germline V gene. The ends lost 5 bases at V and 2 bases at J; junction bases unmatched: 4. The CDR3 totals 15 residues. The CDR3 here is CASSPGTGGNYGYTF. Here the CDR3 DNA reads TGTGCCAGCAGCCCCGGGACAGGGGGAAACTATGGCTACACCTTC.

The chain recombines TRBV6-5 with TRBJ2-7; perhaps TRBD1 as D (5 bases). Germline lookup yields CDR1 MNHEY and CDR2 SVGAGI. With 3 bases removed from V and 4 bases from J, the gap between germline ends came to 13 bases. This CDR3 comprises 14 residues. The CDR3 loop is CASSYFQGGYEQYF. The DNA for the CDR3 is TGTGCCAGCAGTTATTTTCAGGGTGGGTACGAGCAGTACTTC.

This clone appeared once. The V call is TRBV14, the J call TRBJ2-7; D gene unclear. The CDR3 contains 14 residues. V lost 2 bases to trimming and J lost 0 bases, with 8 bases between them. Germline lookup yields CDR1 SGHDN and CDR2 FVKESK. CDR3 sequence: CASSQIGGSYEQYF. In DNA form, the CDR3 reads TGTGCCAGCAGCCAAATCGGTGGCTCCTACGAGCAGTACTTC.

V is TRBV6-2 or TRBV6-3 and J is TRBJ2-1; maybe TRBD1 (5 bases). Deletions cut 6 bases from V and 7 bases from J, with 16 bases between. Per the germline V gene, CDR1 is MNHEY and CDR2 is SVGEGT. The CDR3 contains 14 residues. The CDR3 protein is CASSSTFRGNEQFF. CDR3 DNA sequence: TGTGCCAGCAGCTCTACCTTTAGGGGTAATGAGCAGTTCTTC.

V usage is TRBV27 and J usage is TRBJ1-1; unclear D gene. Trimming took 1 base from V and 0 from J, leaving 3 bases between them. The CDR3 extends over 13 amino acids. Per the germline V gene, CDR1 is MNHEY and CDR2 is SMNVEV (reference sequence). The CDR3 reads CASSLLVNTEAFF. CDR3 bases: TGTGCCAGCAGTTTATTGGTGAACACTGAAGCTTTCTTT.

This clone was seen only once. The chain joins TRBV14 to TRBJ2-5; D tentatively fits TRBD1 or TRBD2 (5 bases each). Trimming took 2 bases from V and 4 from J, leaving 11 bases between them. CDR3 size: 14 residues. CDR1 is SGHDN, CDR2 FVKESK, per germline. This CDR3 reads CASSQQGGGETQYF. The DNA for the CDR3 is TGTGCCAGCAGCCAACAGGGTGGGGGAGAGACCCAGTACTTC.

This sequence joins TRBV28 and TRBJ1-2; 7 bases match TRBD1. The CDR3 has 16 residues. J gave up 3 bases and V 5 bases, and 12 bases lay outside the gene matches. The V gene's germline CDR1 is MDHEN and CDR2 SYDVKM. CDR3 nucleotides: TGTGCCAGCAGTCCCCCGGACAGGCCACTTCACTATGGCTACACCTTC. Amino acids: CASSPPDRPLHYGYTF.

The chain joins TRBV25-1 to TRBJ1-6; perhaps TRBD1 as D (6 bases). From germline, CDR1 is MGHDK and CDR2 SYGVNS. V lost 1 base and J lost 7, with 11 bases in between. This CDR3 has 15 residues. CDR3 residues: CASSELAQGNSPLHF. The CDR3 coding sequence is TGTGCCAGCAGTGAATTGGCACAGGGCAATTCACCCCTCCACTTT.

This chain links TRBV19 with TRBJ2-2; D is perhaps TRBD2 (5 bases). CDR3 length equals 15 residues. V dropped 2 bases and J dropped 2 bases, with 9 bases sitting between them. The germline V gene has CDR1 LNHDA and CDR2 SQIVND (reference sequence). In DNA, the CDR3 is TGTGCCAGTAGTATAATTAGCGCAAACACCGGGGAGCTGTTTTTT. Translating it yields CASSIISANTGELFF.

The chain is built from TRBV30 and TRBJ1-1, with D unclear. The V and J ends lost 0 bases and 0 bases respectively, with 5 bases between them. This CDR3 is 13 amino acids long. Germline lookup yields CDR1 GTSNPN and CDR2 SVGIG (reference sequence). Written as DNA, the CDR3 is TGTGCCTGGAGTGTGACCTTGAACACTGAAGCTTTCTTT. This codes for CAWSVTLNTEAFF.

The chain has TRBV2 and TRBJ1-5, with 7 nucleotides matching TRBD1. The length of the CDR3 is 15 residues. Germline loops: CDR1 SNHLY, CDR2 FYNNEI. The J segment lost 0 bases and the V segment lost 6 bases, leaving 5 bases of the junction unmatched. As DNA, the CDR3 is TGTGCCAGCAGGGGGGACAGTAATAGCAATCAGCCCCAGCATTTT. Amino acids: CASRGDSNSNQPQHF.

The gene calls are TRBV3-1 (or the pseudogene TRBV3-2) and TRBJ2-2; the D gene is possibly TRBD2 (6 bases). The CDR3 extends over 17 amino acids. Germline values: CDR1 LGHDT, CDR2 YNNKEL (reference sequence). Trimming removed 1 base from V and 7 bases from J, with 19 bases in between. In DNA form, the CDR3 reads TGTGCCAGCAGCCAAGGGGAGGAACAAATAACACGCGGGGAGCTGTTTTTT. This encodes CASSQGEEQITRGELFF.

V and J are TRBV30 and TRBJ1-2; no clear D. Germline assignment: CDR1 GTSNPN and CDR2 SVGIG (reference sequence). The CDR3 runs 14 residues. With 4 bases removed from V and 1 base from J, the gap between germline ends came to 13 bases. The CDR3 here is CAWTESQFNYGYTF. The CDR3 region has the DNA TGTGCCTGGACAGAAAGTCAGTTTAACTATGGCTACACCTTC.

The CDR3 region has the DNA TGTGCCAGCAGCCCACGCGAATTCGGTCGAAATGAGCAGTTCTTC. Encoded protein: CASSPREFGRNEQFF. The chain links TRBV11-3 to TRBJ2-1; no reliable D call. The CDR3 is 15 amino acids. V was cut by 5 bases and J by 7 bases, with 18 bases left in between. Germline CDR1 reads SGHNT; CDR2 reads YENEEA. The whole variable domain, filled in from reference TRBV11-3 and TRBJ2-1, reads EAGVVQSPRYKIIEKKQPVAFWCNPISGHNTLYWYLQNLGQGPELLIRYENEEAVDDSQLPKDRFSAERLKGVDSTLKIQPAELGDSAVYLCASSPREFGRNEQFFGPGTRLTVL.

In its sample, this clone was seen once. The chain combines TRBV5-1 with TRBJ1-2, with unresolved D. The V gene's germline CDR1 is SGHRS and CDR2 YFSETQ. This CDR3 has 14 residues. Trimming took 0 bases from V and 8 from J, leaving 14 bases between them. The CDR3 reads CASSLEVWEKGYTF. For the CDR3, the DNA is TGCGCCAGCAGCTTGGAGGTCTGGGAGAAGGGCTACACCTTC.

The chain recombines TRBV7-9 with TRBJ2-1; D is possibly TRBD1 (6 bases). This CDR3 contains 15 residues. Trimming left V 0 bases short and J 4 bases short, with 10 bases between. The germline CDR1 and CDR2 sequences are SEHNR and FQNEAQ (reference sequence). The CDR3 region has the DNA TGTGCCAGCAGCTTAGCACGGACAGTATACAATGAGCAGTTCTTC. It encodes CASSLARTVYNEQFF.

This CDR3 is CASSLLMRGGPTDTQYF. The CDR3 DNA follows: TGTGCCAGCAGTTTATTAATGCGGGGGGGCCCCACAGATACGCAGTATTTT. V usage is TRBV27 and J usage is TRBJ2-3; 9 nucleotides match TRBD2. After removal of 1 base from V and 2 bases from J, the junction contained 7 bases not matched to a gene. Germline V lookup: CDR1 MNHEY, CDR2 SMNVEV (reference sequence). The CDR3 has 17 residues.

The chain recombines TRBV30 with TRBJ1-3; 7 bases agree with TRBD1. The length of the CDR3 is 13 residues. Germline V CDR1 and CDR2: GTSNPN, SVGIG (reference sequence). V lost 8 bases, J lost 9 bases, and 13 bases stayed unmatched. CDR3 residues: CAGNRGHGVTIYF. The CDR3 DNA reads TGTGCCGGAAATAGGGGGCACGGAGTCACCATATATTTT.

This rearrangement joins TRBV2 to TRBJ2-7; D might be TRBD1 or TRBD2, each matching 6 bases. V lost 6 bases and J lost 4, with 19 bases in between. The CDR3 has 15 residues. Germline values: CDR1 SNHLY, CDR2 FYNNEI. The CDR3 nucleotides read TGTGCCAGCAGAGCCGGGGCGCGGGGACAATACGAGCAGTACTTC. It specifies CASRAGARGQYEQYF.